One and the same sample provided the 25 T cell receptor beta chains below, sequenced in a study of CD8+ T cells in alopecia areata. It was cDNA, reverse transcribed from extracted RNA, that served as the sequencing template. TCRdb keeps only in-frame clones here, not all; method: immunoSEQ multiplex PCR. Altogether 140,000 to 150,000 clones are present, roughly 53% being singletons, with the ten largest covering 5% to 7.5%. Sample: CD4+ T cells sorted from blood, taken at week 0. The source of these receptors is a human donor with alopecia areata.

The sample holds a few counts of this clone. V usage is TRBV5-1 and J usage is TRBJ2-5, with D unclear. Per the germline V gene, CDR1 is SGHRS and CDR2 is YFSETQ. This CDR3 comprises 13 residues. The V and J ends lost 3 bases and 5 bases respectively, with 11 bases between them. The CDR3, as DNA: TGCGCCAGCAGCTACCACTTGGGGGAGACCCAGTACTTC. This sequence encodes CASSYHLGETQYF.

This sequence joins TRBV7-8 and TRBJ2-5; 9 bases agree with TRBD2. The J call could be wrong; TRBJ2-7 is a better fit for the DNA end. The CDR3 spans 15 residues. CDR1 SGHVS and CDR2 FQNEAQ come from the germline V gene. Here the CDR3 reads CASSLAGLALHEQYF. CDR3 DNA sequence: TGTGCCAGCAGCTTAGCGGGACTAGCTCTCCACGAGCAGTACTTC.

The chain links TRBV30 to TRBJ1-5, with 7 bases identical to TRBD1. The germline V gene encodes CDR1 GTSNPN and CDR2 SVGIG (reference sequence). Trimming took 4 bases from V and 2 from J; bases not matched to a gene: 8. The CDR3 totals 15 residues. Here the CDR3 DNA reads TGTGCCTGGACCCCCAGGGGGACAGGCAATCAGCCCCAGCATTTT. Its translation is CAWTPRGTGNQPQHF.

The CDR3 is CASSYSSIGVTYEQYF. CDR3 coding DNA: TGTGCCAGCAGTTACTCGTCGATCGGAGTCACCTACGAGCAGTACTTC. The chain uses TRBV6-5 and TRBJ2-7; D not certain. Per germline, CDR1 MNHEY and CDR2 SVGAGI. Trimming removed 0 bases from V and 2 bases from J, with 14 bases in between. The CDR3 runs to 16 residues.

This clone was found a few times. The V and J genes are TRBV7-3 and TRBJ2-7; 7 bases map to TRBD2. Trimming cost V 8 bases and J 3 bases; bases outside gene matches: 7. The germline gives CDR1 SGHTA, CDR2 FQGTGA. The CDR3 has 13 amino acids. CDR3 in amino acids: CASRGDGDYEQYF. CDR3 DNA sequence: TGTGCCAGCCGGGGGGACGGAGACTACGAGCAGTACTTC.

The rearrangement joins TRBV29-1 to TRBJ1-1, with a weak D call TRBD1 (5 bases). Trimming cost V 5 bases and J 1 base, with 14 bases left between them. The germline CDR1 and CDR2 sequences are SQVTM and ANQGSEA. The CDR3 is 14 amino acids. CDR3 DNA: TGCAGCGTTCACCGGGGGTTGGGGAACACTGAAGCTTTCTTT. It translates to CSVHRGLGNTEAFF.

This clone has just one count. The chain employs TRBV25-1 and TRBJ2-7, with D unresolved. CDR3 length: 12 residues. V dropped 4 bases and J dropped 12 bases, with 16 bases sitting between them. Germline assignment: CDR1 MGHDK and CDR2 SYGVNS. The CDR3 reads CASSATASHRYF. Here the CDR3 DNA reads TGTGCCAGCAGTGCTACAGCCAGTCATCGGTACTTC.

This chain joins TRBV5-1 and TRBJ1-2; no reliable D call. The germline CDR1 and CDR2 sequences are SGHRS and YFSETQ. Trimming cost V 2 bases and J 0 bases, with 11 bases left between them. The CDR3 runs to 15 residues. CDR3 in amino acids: CASSLALGTNYGYTF. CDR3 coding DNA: TGCGCCAGCAGCTTAGCATTGGGAACTAACTATGGCTACACCTTC.

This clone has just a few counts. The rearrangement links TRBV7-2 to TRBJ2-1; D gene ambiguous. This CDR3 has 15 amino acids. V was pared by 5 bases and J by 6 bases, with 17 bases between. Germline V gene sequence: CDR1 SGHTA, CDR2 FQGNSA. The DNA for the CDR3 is TGTGCCAGCAGCCATACACCAATGAGGAGCAATGAGCAGTTCTTC. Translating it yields CASSHTPMRSNEQFF.

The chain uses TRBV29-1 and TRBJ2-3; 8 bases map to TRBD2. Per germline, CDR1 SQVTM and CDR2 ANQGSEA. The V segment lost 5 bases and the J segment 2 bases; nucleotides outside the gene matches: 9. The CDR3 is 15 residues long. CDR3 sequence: CSVTPPSGLTDTQYF. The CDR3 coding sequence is TGCAGCGTTACCCCCCCTAGCGGGCTCACAGATACGCAGTATTTT.

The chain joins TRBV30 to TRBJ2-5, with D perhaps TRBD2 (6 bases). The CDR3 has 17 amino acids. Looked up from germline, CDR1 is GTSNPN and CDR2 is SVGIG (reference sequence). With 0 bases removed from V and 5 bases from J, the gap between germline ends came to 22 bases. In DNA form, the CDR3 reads TGTGCCTGGAGTGTACTTTTCCCGACCGTACGGGGGGAGACCCAGTACTTC. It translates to CAWSVLFPTVRGETQYF. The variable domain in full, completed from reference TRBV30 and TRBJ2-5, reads SQTIHQWPATLVQPVGSPLSLECTVEGTSNPNLYWYRQAAGRGLQLLFYSVGIGQISSEVPQNLSASRPQDRQFILSSKKLLLSDSGFYLCAWSVLFPTVRGETQYFGPGTRLLVL.

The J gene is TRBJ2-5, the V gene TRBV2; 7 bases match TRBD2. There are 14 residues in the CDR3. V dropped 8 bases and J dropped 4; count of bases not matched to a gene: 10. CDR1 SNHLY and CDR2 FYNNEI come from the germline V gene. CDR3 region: CASLLALWGETQYF. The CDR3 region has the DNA TGTGCCAGCCTACTAGCGCTTTGGGGAGAGACCCAGTACTTC.

This chain's CDR3 is CAWAGLGTQYF. The CDR3, as DNA: TGTGCCTGGGCAGGGCTAGGGACCCAGTACTTC. The V gene is TRBV30, the J gene TRBJ2-5; tentative D call: TRBD1 (5 bases). CDR3 length: 11 residues. Germline V gene data show CDR1 as GTSNPN and CDR2 as SVGIG (reference sequence). V was trimmed by 5 bases and J by 7 bases, leaving 11 bases between them.

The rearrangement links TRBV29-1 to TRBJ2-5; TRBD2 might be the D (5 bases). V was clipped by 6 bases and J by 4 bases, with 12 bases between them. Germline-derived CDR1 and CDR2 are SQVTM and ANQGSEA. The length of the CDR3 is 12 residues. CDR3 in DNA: TGCAGCGTAATGGAGGTGGTAGAGACCCAGTACTTC. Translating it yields CSVMEVVETQYF.

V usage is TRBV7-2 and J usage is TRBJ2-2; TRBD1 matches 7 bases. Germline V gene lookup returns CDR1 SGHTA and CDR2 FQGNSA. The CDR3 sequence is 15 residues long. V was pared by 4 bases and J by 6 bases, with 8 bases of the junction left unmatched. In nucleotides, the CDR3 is TGTGCCAGCAGCTCCATGGGGCAGGGGGCCGGGGAGCTGTTTTTT. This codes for CASSSMGQGAGELFF.

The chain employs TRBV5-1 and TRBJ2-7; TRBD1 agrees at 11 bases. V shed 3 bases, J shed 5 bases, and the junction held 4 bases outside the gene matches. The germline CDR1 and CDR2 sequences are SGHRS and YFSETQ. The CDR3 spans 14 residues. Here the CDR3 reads CASSSGTGGNEQYF. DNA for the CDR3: TGCGCCAGCAGCTCGGGGACAGGGGGAAACGAGCAGTACTTC.

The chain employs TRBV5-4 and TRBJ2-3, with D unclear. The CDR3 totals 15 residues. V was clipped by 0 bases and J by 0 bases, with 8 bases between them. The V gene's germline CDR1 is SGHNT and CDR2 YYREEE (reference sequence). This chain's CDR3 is CASSLVGPSTDTQYF. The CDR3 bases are TGTGCCAGCAGCTTGGTGGGTCCTAGCACAGATACGCAGTATTTT.

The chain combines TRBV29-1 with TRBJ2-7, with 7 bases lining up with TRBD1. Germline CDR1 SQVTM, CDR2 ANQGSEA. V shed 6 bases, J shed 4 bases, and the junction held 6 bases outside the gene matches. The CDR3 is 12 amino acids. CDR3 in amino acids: CSVRQGKYEQYF. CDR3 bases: TGCAGCGTGAGACAGGGTAAATACGAGCAGTACTTC.

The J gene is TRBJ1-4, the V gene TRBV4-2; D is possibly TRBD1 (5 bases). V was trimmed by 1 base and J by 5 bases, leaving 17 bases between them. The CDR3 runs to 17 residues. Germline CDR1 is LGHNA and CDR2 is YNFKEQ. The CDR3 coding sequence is TGTGCCAGCAGCCAAGTACGGGTCTCGGGGACGAATGAAAAACTGTTTTTT. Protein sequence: CASSQVRVSGTNEKLFF.

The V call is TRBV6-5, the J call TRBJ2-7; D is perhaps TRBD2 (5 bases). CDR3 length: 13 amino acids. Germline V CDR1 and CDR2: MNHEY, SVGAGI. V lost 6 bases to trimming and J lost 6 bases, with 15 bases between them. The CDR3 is CASRPGGKGEQYF. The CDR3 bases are TGTGCCAGCAGGCCAGGAGGAAAAGGCGAGCAGTACTTC.

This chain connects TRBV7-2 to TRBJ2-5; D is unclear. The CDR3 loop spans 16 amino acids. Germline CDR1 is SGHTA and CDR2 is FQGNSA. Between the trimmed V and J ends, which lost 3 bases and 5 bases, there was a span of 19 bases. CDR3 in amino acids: CASSFGNDWPGETQYF. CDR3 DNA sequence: TGTGCCAGCAGCTTTGGGAACGACTGGCCCGGCGAGACCCAGTACTTC.

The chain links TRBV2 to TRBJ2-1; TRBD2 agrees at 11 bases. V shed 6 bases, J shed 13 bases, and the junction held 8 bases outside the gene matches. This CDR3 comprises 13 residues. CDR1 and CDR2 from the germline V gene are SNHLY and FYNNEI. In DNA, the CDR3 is TGTGCCAGCAGCCGGGATAGCGGGGGGGCTCAGTTCTTC. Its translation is CASSRDSGGAQFF.

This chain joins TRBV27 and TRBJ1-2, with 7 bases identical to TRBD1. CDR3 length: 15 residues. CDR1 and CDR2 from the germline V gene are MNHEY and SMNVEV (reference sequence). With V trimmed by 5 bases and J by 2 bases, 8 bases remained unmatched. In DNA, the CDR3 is TGTGCCAGCAGTCCGGGGACAGTACCGAACTATGGCTACACCTTC. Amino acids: CASSPGTVPNYGYTF.

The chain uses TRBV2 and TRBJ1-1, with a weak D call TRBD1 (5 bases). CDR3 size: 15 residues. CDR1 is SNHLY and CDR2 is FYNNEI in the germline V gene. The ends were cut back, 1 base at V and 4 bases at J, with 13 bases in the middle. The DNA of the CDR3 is TGTGCCAGCAGTGAAGATAGGGGAGGAGGCACTGAAGCTTTCTTT. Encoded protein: CASSEDRGGGTEAFF.

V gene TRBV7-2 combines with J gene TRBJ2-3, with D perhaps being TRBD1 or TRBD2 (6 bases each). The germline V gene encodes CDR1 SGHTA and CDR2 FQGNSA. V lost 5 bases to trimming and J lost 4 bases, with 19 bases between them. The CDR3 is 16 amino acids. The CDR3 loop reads CASSLSWGAVSDTQYF. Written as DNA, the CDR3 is TGTGCCAGCAGCCTATCCTGGGGGGCGGTTTCAGATACGCAGTATTTT.